A selection of T cell receptor beta chains follows, all from one sample in a study of glioma-infiltrating T cells. TCRdb passed the multiplex PCR reads through MiXCR, listing each CDR3 protein once. This table holds under 130,000 distinct CDR3 sequences, around 31% found once. Source material: glioma tissue, nonneoplastic brain tissue, or PBMCs (not recorded which). These receptors originate from a human donor with low-grade glioma or glioblastoma, undergoing nonglioma brain surgery, or in good health (not recorded which). The CDR3 runs from the conserved cysteine through the conserved F or W. A D gene is named only where the DNA matches it firmly. For some rows the clone size is stated as once, few or many, or as a class when expanded; others skip it.

abundance | j_gene | v_gene | d_gene | CDR3aa | CDR3nt
- | TRBJ2-2 | TRBV11-2 | - | CASSPHPSPNTGDLFF | TGTGCCAGCAGCCCTCACCCGTCCCCTAACACCGGGGACCTGTTTTTT
- | TRBJ1-3 | TRBV7-9 | - | CASRLPSYGNTIYF | TGTGCCAGCAGGCTCCCCAGCTATGGAAACACCATATATTTT
many | TRBJ2-2 | TRBV6-1 | - | CASSYAPGHTITGELFF | TGTGCCAGCAGTTACGCGCCGGGACACACGATCACCGGGGAGCTGTTTTTT
few | TRBJ1-4 | TRBV29-1 | - | CSAPGGTNEKLFF | TGCAGCGCCCCGGGCGGGACTAATGAAAAACTGTTTTTT
many | TRBJ2-5 | TRBV7-8 | - | CASSLGGRETQYF | TGTGCCAGCAGCTTGGGGGGGCGGGAGACCCAGTACTTC
few | TRBJ2-1 | TRBV7-2 | - | CASSLGGGAPNEQFF | TGTGCCAGCAGCTTGGGTGGGGGGGCCCCCAATGAGCAGTTCTTC
many | TRBJ1-5 | TRBV19 | - | CASSIPPGEQPQHF | TGTGCCAGTAGTATCCCTCCGGGGGAGCAGCCCCAGCATTTT
many | TRBJ2-3 | TRBV20-1 | - | CSAHRDTDTQYF | TGCAGTGCTCACAGAGACACAGATACGCAGTATTTT
- | TRBJ1-2 | TRBV12-3/TRBV12-4 | - | CASSTNYGYTF | TGTGCCAGCAGTACTAACTATGGCTACACCTTC
many | TRBJ1-1 | TRBV7-9 | - | CASSPGTNTEAFF | TGTGCCAGCAGCCCCGGGACGAACACTGAAGCTTTCTTT
few | TRBJ2-5 | TRBV18 | - | CASSPSAGGETQYF | TGTGCCAGCTCACCCAGTGCGGGCGGCGAGACCCAGTACTTC
few | TRBJ1-1 | TRBV10-3 | - | CAISEAGMMNTEAFF | TGTGCCATCAGTGAAGCTGGAATGATGAACACTGAAGCTTTCTTT
many | TRBJ1-6 | TRBV20-1 | TRBD1 | CSARGFGTDYSPLHF | TGCAGTGCTAGGGGGTTCGGGACAGATTATTCACCCCTCCACTTT